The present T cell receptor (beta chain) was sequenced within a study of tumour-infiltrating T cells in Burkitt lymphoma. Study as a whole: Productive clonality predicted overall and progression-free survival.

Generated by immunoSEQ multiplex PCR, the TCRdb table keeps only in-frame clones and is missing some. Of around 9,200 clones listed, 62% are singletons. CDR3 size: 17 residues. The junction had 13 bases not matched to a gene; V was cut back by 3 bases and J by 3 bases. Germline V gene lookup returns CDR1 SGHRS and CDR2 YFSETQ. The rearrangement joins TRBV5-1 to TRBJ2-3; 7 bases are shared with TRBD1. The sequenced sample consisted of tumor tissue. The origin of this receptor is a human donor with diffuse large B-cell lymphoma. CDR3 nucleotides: TGCGCCAGCAGCTCGGCGACAGGGCCCGGAGGAACAGATACGCAGTATTTT. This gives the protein CASSSATGPGGTDTQYF.